Each of the 27 T cell receptor beta chains below was sequenced from the same sample in a study of radiotherapy plus CTLA-4 blockade in lung cancer. TCRdb keeps only in-frame clones here, not all; method: immunoSEQ multiplex PCR. The table lists roughly 98,000 clones, over 75% of them singletons, with roughly 14% in the top ten. Source: peripheral blood, taken from a patient treated with radiotherapy plus ipilimumab. The receptors were gathered from a human donor with non-small cell lung cancer that progressed on radiotherapy plus ipilimumab.

V gene TRBV5-1 combines with J gene TRBJ1-1, with D tentatively TRBD1 (5 bases). The ends were cut back, 3 bases at V and 1 base at J, with 16 bases in the middle. In germline, CDR1 is SGHRS, CDR2 YFSETQ. This CDR3 comprises 16 residues. DNA for the CDR3: TGCGCCAGCAGCTCGCGTTGGGGACTGCAGAACACTGAAGCTTTCTTT. It encodes CASSSRWGLQNTEAFF.

The chain carries TRBV28 and TRBJ1-2; no firm D call. The CDR3 runs to 13 residues. Trimming cost V 5 bases and J 2 bases, with 9 bases left between them. Germline lookup yields CDR1 MDHEN and CDR2 SYDVKM. In DNA, the CDR3 is TGTGCCAGCAGTCGGACGAGCAACTATGGCTACACCTTC. This sequence encodes CASSRTSNYGYTF.

V usage is TRBV9 and J usage is TRBJ1-4, with TRBD1 as a possible D gene (5 bases). Germline V gene sequence: CDR1 SGDLS, CDR2 YYNGEE. Between the trimmed V and J ends, which lost 1 base and 6 bases, there was a span of 13 bases. The CDR3 sequence is 15 residues long. In nucleotides, the CDR3 is TGTGCCAGCAGCGTAATGGGGGAGCGGGATGAAAAACTGTTTTTT. Its protein product is CASSVMGERDEKLFF.

The V call is TRBV7-6, the J call TRBJ1-5; D remains unclear. The CDR3 totals 13 residues. V was cut by 3 bases and J by 2 bases, with 5 bases left in between. In germline, CDR1 is SGHVS, CDR2 FNYEAQ. The CDR3 DNA is TGTGCCAGCAGCTTCGGAGGCAATCAGCCCCAGCATTTT. Translated, it gives CASSFGGNQPQHF.

This clone was recorded once. This chain joins TRBV5-1 and TRBJ2-3; 9 bases map to TRBD1. Germline values: CDR1 SGHRS, CDR2 YFSETQ. Germline trimming cut 0 bases from V and 1 base from J; bases unmatched to any gene: 0. This CDR3 spans 15 amino acids. The CDR3: CASSLGTGGTDTQYF. The CDR3 DNA reads as TGCGCCAGCAGCTTGGGGACAGGGGGCACAGATACGCAGTATTTT.

The V call is TRBV11-3, the J call TRBJ1-2; weak D call: TRBD1 (5 bases). V was cut by 0 bases and J by 8 bases, with 19 bases left in between. Germline V gene sequence: CDR1 SGHNT, CDR2 YENEEA. This CDR3 is 16 amino acids long. CDR3 residues: CASSLDGSGQTGGYTF. The CDR3 DNA reads TGTGCCAGCAGCTTAGACGGGTCAGGGCAGACGGGCGGCTACACCTTC.

This chain uses TRBV5-6 with TRBJ2-4; D may be TRBD2 (5 bases). Germline V CDR1 and CDR2: SGHDT, YYEEEE. This CDR3 contains 14 residues. Trimming took 4 bases from V and 5 from J, leaving 13 bases between them. In nucleotides, the CDR3 is TGTGCCAGCAGCCCGGACTGGGCGGAAAACATTCAGTACTTC. It is translated as CASSPDWAENIQYF. Looking up the rest from reference TRBV5-6 and TRBJ2-4 gives the full variable domain: DAGVTQSPTHLIKTRGQQVTLRCSPKSGHDTVSWYQQALGQGPQFIFQYYEEEERQRGNFPDRFSGHQFPNYSSELNVNALLLGDSALYLCASSPDWAENIQYFGAGTRLSVL.

This clone was recorded only once. The genes are TRBV19 and TRBJ2-1; 7 positions match TRBD1. The ends lost 10 bases at V and 9 bases at J; junction bases unmatched: 12. Germline loops: CDR1 LNHDA, CDR2 SQIVND (reference sequence). The CDR3 contains 13 residues. CDR3 residues: CATSTGNMGEQFF. For the CDR3, the DNA is TGTGCCACCTCGACAGGGAATATGGGTGAGCAGTTCTTC.

The CDR3 is CASSGLAGAGELFF. CDR3 bases: TGTGCCAGCAGTGGACTAGCGGGTGCCGGGGAGCTGTTTTTT. The J gene is TRBJ2-2, the V gene TRBV6-5; TRBD2 matches at 11 bases. This CDR3 has 14 residues. Trimming took 5 bases from V and 6 from J; bases not matched to a gene: 2. Germline V gene data show CDR1 as MNHEY and CDR2 as SVGAGI.

This chain links TRBV7-5 with TRBJ2-5; the table's D call of TRBD1 was not tested on the DNA. TRBV7-5 is tagged as a pseudogene. The CDR3 consists of 14 residues. The CDR3 region is CVRSLGAREETQYF. In DNA form, the CDR3 reads TGTGTCAGAAGCTTAGGAGCCAGGGAAGAGACCCAGTACTTC.

This clone was counted between two and nine times. The chain has TRBV9 and TRBJ2-7, with a weak D call TRBD1 (5 bases). The CDR3 has 13 amino acids. The germline V and J ends were trimmed by 0 bases and 3 bases, with 7 bases remaining between them. Germline CDR1 and CDR2: SGDLS and YYNGEE. Here the CDR3 reads CASSVGQSYEQYF. CDR3 in DNA: TGTGCCAGCAGCGTAGGACAGAGCTACGAGCAGTACTTC.

The chain carries TRBV18 and TRBJ1-2; unclear D gene. Trimming removed 3 bases from V and 8 bases from J, with 19 bases in between. The CDR3 sequence is 15 residues long. The germline CDR1 and CDR2 sequences are KGHSH and LQKENI. This CDR3 reads CASSPPQTRVIGYTF. CDR3 nucleotides: TGTGCCAGCTCACCCCCTCAAACCCGAGTTATCGGCTACACCTTC.

This chain joins TRBV6-5 and TRBJ1-3; D is undetermined. This CDR3 spans 16 amino acids. V gave up 4 bases and J gave up 2 bases, with 15 bases separating them. Germline assignment: CDR1 MNHEY and CDR2 SVGAGI. CDR3 DNA sequence: TGTGCCAGCAGTTCCCTCGGGTCCGGGCCTGGAAACACCATATATTTT. Residues: CASSSLGSGPGNTIYF.

The J gene is TRBJ1-3, the V gene TRBV30; tentative D call: TRBD1 (5 bases). The germline V gene has CDR1 GTSNPN and CDR2 SVGIG (reference sequence). V lost 2 bases, J lost 0 bases, and 8 bases lay in between. The length of the CDR3 is 14 residues. CDR3 protein: CAWSMGGSGNTIYF. The CDR3 DNA reads TGTGCCTGGAGTATGGGGGGCTCTGGAAACACCATATATTTT.

A word on this clone: The same CDR3 arises from other DNA sequences in this sample as well. V usage is TRBV10-3 and J usage is TRBJ2-7; 7 bases are shared with TRBD1. Germline V gene lookup returns CDR1 ENHRY and CDR2 SYGVKD. J lost 7 bases, V lost 6 bases, and 15 bases had no gene match. The CDR3 covers 15 residues. The CDR3 sequence: CAISSAGTAHWEQYF. The CDR3 DNA sequence: TGTGCCATCAGCTCCGCAGGGACAGCCCACTGGGAGCAGTACTTC.

This clone showed up many times. The chain combines TRBV10-2 with TRBJ1-5, with D unresolved. V was trimmed by 6 bases and J by 3 bases, leaving 9 bases between them. Germline V lookup: CDR1 WSHSY, CDR2 SAAADI. The CDR3 consists of 13 residues. The CDR3 is CASRADHNQPQHF. The CDR3 DNA sequence: TGCGCCAGCAGAGCGGACCACAATCAGCCCCAGCATTTT.

This sequence joins TRBV14 and TRBJ2-3; D remains ambiguous. Germline CDR1 is SGHDN and CDR2 is FVKESK. Trimming left V 1 base short and J 4 bases short, with 9 bases between. CDR3 length: 14 amino acids. This CDR3 is CASSQAILSDTQYF. CDR3 DNA sequence: TGTGCCAGCAGCCAAGCGATCCTCTCAGATACGCAGTATTTT.

This clone was picked up a small number of times. The chain combines TRBV19 with TRBJ1-4, with D uncertain. Trimming took 3 bases from V and 4 from J, leaving 12 bases between them. The CDR3 is made up of 15 amino acids. The germline V gene has CDR1 LNHDA and CDR2 SQIVND (reference sequence). CDR3 sequence (DNA): TGTGCCAGTAGTATCATCATAGGGTATAATGAAAAACTGTTTTTT. Protein sequence: CASSIIIGYNEKLFF.

J is TRBJ1-2 and V is TRBV7-2; D is ambiguous. This CDR3 has 14 residues. Trimming removed 1 base from V and 1 base from J, with 7 bases in between. The germline V gene has CDR1 SGHTA and CDR2 FQGNSA. The CDR3 loop is CASSLERINYGYTF. CDR3 nucleotide sequence: TGTGCCAGCAGCTTAGAGCGAATTAACTATGGCTACACCTTC.

V usage is TRBV27 and J usage is TRBJ1-5, with 10 bases lining up with TRBD1. With 7 bases clipped from V and 6 bases from J, the junction kept 6 bases outside the gene matches. Germline lookup yields CDR1 MNHEY and CDR2 SMNVEV (reference sequence). This CDR3 is built from 14 residues. The CDR3 protein is CASNPTGGGQPQHF. The CDR3 DNA follows: TGTGCCAGCAACCCGACAGGGGGCGGTCAGCCCCAGCATTTT.

V gene TRBV28 combines with J gene TRBJ2-7, with 13 bases aligning to TRBD2. Germline CDR1 and CDR2: MDHEN and SYDVKM. The CDR3 loop spans 17 amino acids. Trimming cost V 2 bases and J 2 bases; bases outside gene matches: 6. The chain's CDR3 is CASSLAGLAGNTYEQYF. The CDR3 DNA follows: TGTGCCAGCAGTTTAGCGGGACTAGCGGGGAATACCTACGAGCAGTACTTC.

The rearrangement joins TRBV30 to TRBJ1-2, with D perhaps matching TRBD1 (6 bases). CDR3 length: 12 amino acids. V lost 3 bases to trimming and J lost 4 bases, with 9 bases between them. Looked up from germline, CDR1 is GTSNPN and CDR2 is SVGIG (reference sequence). The CDR3 loop is CAWSHRVYGYTF. CDR3 sequence (DNA): TGTGCCTGGAGCCACAGGGTCTATGGCTACACCTTC.

This clone was counted only a few times. The chain is built from TRBV5-6 and TRBJ2-7; 7 bases are a match to TRBD2. Trimming cost V 5 bases and J 1 base; bases outside gene matches: 9. The CDR3 runs to 15 residues. The germline V gene has CDR1 SGHDT and CDR2 YYEEEE. The DNA of the CDR3 is TGTGCCAGCAGACCGATGGGGGGGACTTCCTACGAGCAGTACTTC. Translation gives CASRPMGGTSYEQYF.

The rearrangement links TRBV7-8 to TRBJ2-5, with D perhaps TRBD2 (6 bases). The CDR3 runs to 16 residues. Per germline, CDR1 SGHVS and CDR2 FQNEAQ. V gave up 5 bases and J gave up 2 bases, with 18 bases separating them. CDR3 protein: CASSPRRVGGQETQYF. The CDR3 DNA is TGTGCCAGCAGCCCTCGAAGGGTTGGGGGGCAAGAGACCCAGTACTTC.

This chain joins TRBV7-2 and TRBJ1-1; 7 nucleotides match TRBD1. Trimming at V came to 4 bases and at J to 6 bases, leaving 8 bases not matched to a gene. Germline V CDR1 and CDR2: SGHTA, FQGNSA. The length of the CDR3 is 14 residues. The CDR3 DNA reads as TGTGCCAGCAGCTGGGGAGGGGGCAGGTCTGAAGCTTTCTTT. Translation: CASSWGGGRSEAFF.

V is TRBV2 and J is TRBJ2-7; D is perhaps TRBD1 or TRBD2 (6 bases each). CDR1 and CDR2 from the germline V gene are SNHLY and FYNNEI. The CDR3 spans 16 residues. V was clipped by 2 bases and J by 2 bases, with 16 bases between them. The CDR3 DNA reads as TGTGCCAGCAGTGAAAGGCGGGACACTATAACCTACGAGCAGTACTTC. Encoded protein: CASSERRDTITYEQYF.

This clone was counted between two and nine times. The chain carries TRBV5-1 and TRBJ2-5, with D perhaps matching TRBD1 (5 bases). The CDR3 has 14 amino acids. Germline V CDR1 and CDR2: SGHRS, YFSETQ. V dropped 3 bases and J dropped 1 base, with 10 bases sitting between them. CDR3: CASSSDSFQETQYF. The DNA of the CDR3 is TGCGCCAGCAGCTCCGACAGTTTCCAAGAGACCCAGTACTTC.